A single sample gave rise to the 21 T cell receptor beta chains below, sequenced in a study of shared clonotypes between healthy human individuals. Generated by immunoSEQ multiplex PCR, the TCRdb table keeps only in-frame clones and is missing some. The sample comprises 2.5 million or so clones, 90% to 95% of which are singletons, and about 0.13% rests with the top ten. The specimen sequenced was naive CD4+ T cells sorted from blood. The subset is: CD45RA+ positively selected. Receptors originate from a man younger than 30 in good health.

This clone was detected once. V gene TRBV5-6 combines with J gene TRBJ1-3, with 10 bases aligning to TRBD1. The CDR3 contains 16 residues. Trimming cost V 4 bases and J 3 bases; bases outside gene matches: 7. Germline CDR1 SGHDT, CDR2 YYEEEE. Here the CDR3 reads CASSRPGQGIGNTIYF. DNA of the CDR3: TGTGCCAGCAGCCGTCCGGGACAGGGGATTGGAAACACCATATATTTT.

The gene calls are TRBV10-2 and TRBJ1-6, with D perhaps TRBD1 (5 bases). V dropped 4 bases and J dropped 5 bases, with 9 bases sitting between them. The CDR3 spans 14 residues. The germline gives CDR1 WSHSY, CDR2 SAAADI. The CDR3 DNA is TGCGCCAGCAGTGTAACAGGAAATAATTCACCCCTCCACTTT. Translating gives CASSVTGNNSPLHF.

The rearrangement joins TRBV30 to TRBJ2-3, with TRBD2 identical over 12 bases. The CDR3 is 17 residues long. V was clipped by 1 base and J by 3 bases; unmatched bases: 8. Germline CDR1 GTSNPN, CDR2 SVGIG (reference sequence). The DNA for the CDR3 is TGTGCCTGGAGTGCGAACCGACTAGCGGGGGCGACAGATACGCAGTATTTT. This encodes CAWSANRLAGATDTQYF.

This sequence joins TRBV2 and TRBJ1-5; D unclear. CDR1 is SNHLY, CDR2 FYNNEI, per germline. The CDR3 is made up of 15 amino acids. Trimming pared 3 bases from V and 3 bases from J, leaving 12 bases between. CDR3 sequence reads: CASSDAETFNQPQHF. In DNA form, the CDR3 reads TGTGCCAGCAGTGATGCGGAGACCTTCAATCAGCCCCAGCATTTT.

The chain recombines TRBV5-5 with TRBJ1-5; D remains ambiguous. This CDR3 region has 13 residues. Per germline, CDR1 SGHKS and CDR2 YYEKEE (reference sequence). V was trimmed by 1 base and J by 10 bases, leaving 12 bases between them. In nucleotides, the CDR3 is TGTGCCAGCAGCTTGCTTGGGGTCGGTCCCCAGCATTTT. This codes for CASSLLGVGPQHF.

V is TRBV5-1 and J is TRBJ2-2, with D unclear. CDR1 SGHRS and CDR2 YFSETQ come from the germline V gene. The V gene lost 5 bases and the J gene lost 1 base, with 9 bases spanning the gap. The CDR3 has 14 amino acids. The CDR3 DNA is TGCGCCAGCAGTGGCGGCAAGAACACCGGGGAGCTGTTTTTT. This gives the protein CASSGGKNTGELFF.

The chain employs TRBV7-2 and TRBJ1-2; D gene uncertain. The CDR3 extends over 13 amino acids. The V end was cut by 4 bases, the J end by 2 bases, with 8 bases between. Germline CDR1 SGHTA, CDR2 FQGNSA. In DNA form, the CDR3 reads TGTGCCAGCAGCTACGCCGCGAACTATGGCTACACCTTC. Its translation: CASSYAANYGYTF.

The chain joins TRBV6-5 to TRBJ2-2; D unclear. Germline CDR1 and CDR2: MNHEY and SVGAGI. The ends were cut back, 6 bases at V and 7 bases at J, with 12 bases in the middle. CDR3 length: 13 amino acids. CDR3 protein: CASSPRRDGELFF. Written as DNA, the CDR3 is TGTGCCAGCAGCCCGAGAAGGGACGGGGAGCTGTTTTTT.

The chain joins TRBV30 to TRBJ1-4, with D possibly TRBD1 on 5 matching bases. The V and J ends lost 4 bases and 8 bases respectively, with 17 bases between them. Germline V gene sequence: CDR1 GTSNPN, CDR2 SVGIG (reference sequence). The CDR3 runs to 14 residues. In DNA form, the CDR3 reads TGTGCCTGGACCCACCGGGGCGGCGCGGAAAAACTGTTTTTT. Residues: CAWTHRGGAEKLFF.

The chain uses TRBV7-9 and TRBJ1-1; maybe TRBD1 (6 bases). V shed 1 base and J shed 7 bases, with 10 bases lying between them. The germline CDR1 and CDR2 sequences are SEHNR and FQNEAQ (reference sequence). The CDR3 totals 13 residues. CDR3 coding DNA: TGTGCCAGCAGCTTAGGGGCAGGGGATGAAGCTTTCTTT. Residues: CASSLGAGDEAFF.

J is TRBJ1-2 and V is TRBV25-1; the match to TRBD1 covers 11 bases. Germline CDR1 and CDR2: MGHDK and SYGVNS. V shed 9 bases and J 2 bases; nucleotides not matched to a gene: 11. CDR3 length equals 16 residues. CDR3 residues: CASGGRTGGSNYGYTF. In DNA form, the CDR3 reads TGTGCCAGTGGGGGTAGGACAGGGGGCTCCAACTATGGCTACACCTTC.

This chain connects TRBV25-1 to TRBJ1-6, with TRBD1 matching 10 bases. Germline CDR1 reads MGHDK; CDR2 reads SYGVNS. This CDR3 contains 15 residues. With 4 bases clipped from V and 6 bases from J, the junction kept 3 bases outside the gene matches. The CDR3: CASSGQGAPNSPLHF. The CDR3 DNA follows: TGTGCCAGCAGTGGACAGGGGGCACCTAATTCACCCCTCCACTTT.

This clone was counted only a few times. This sequence joins TRBV10-1 and TRBJ2-1, with D unresolved. The CDR3 totals 11 residues. The germline CDR1 and CDR2 sequences are WNHNN and SYGVQD (reference sequence). V lost 2 bases to trimming and J lost 10 bases, with 6 bases between them. The CDR3 here is CASSETEEQFF. The DNA for the CDR3 is TGCGCCAGCAGTGAGACGGAAGAGCAGTTCTTC.

V usage is TRBV11-3 and J usage is TRBJ2-5; maybe TRBD2 (6 bases). The ends were cut back, 1 base at V and 3 bases at J, with 12 bases in the middle. CDR1 and CDR2 from the germline V gene are SGHNT and YENEEA. The CDR3 sequence is 15 residues long. This CDR3 reads CASSLGGRPEETQYF. CDR3 DNA: TGTGCCAGCAGCTTAGGGGGGAGGCCCGAAGAGACCCAGTACTTC.

The CDR3 DNA reads as TGCGCCAGTCAGGGGGTTAGGTGGAAACTGTTTTTT. Translating it yields CASQGVRWKLFF. The rearrangement uses TRBV5-1 and TRBJ1-4; 7 bases match TRBD1. The V gene end was trimmed by 8 bases and the J gene end by 11 bases; junction bases not matched to a gene: 9. CDR1 is SGHRS, CDR2 YFSETQ, per germline. This CDR3 is built from 12 residues. Full variable domain (remainder filled in from reference TRBV5-1 and TRBJ1-4): KAGVTQTPRYLIKTRGQQVTLSCSPISGHRSVSWYQQTPGQGLQFLFEYFSETQRNKGNFPGRFSGRQFSNSRSEMNVSTLELGDSALYLCASQGVRWKLFFGSGTQLSVL.

The V and J genes are TRBV9 and TRBJ2-1, with no clear D. This CDR3 contains 13 residues. Germline CDR1 reads SGDLS; CDR2 reads YYNGEE. The V end lost 0 bases, the J end lost 7 bases, and 8 bases lay between the germline ends. The CDR3 is CASSVVSRNEQFF. Written as DNA, the CDR3 is TGTGCCAGCAGCGTAGTTTCCCGGAATGAGCAGTTCTTC.

The rearrangement links TRBV5-4 to TRBJ1-1; D not resolved. The CDR3 contains 14 residues. Germline lookup yields CDR1 SGHNT and CDR2 YYREEE (reference sequence). The V and J ends lost 4 bases and 1 base respectively, with 11 bases between them. CDR3 amino acids: CASSIQSPNTEAFF. The CDR3 DNA follows: TGTGCCAGCAGCATTCAGAGCCCGAACACTGAAGCTTTCTTT.

V and J are TRBV9 and TRBJ1-3, with 10 bases that match TRBD1. J gave up 3 bases and V 4 bases, and 4 bases lay outside the gene matches. The CDR3 is made up of 15 amino acids. Germline-derived CDR1 and CDR2 are SGDLS and YYNGEE. CDR3 region: CASSRTGGDGNTIYF. The CDR3 nucleotides read TGTGCCAGCAGCCGGACAGGGGGTGATGGAAACACCATATATTTT.

The V call is TRBV29-1, the J call TRBJ2-1; 11 bases are a match to TRBD2. The CDR3 has 14 amino acids. V was clipped by 6 bases and J by 2 bases; unmatched bases: 3. Per germline, CDR1 SQVTM and CDR2 ANQGSEA. In DNA form, the CDR3 reads TGCAGCGTCTTACTAGCGGGGGCCTACAATGAGCAGTTCTTC. As protein: CSVLLAGAYNEQFF.

The genes are TRBV4-2 and TRBJ1-4; tentatively, D is TRBD1 (6 bases). V was clipped by 0 bases and J by 5 bases, with 10 bases between them. Germline V gives CDR1 LGHNA, CDR2 YNFKEQ. The CDR3 has 15 residues. DNA of the CDR3: TGTGCCAGCAGCCAAGATAGGGGGACAAATGAAAAACTGTTTTTT. It codes for CASSQDRGTNEKLFF.

CDR3 bases: TGTGCCAGCAGCTTAGGGAGGTGGGGGGGGAAGGCTGAAGCTTTCTTT. Protein: CASSLGRWGGKAEAFF. The genes are TRBV7-2 and TRBJ1-1; D is perhaps TRBD1 (5 bases). Trimming pared 1 base from V and 6 bases from J, leaving 18 bases between. Per germline, CDR1 SGHTA and CDR2 FQGNSA. The CDR3 has 16 amino acids.